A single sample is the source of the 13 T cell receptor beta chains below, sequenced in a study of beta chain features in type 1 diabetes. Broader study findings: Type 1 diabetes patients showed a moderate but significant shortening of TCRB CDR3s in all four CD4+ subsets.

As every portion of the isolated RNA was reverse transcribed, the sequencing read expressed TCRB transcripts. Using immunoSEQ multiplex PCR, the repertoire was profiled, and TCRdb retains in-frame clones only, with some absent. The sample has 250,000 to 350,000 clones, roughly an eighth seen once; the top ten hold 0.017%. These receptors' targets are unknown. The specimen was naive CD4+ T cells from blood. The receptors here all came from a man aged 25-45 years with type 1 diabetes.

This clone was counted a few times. This CDR3 is CASGRSGANVLTF. The CDR3 coding sequence is TGTGCCTCGGGTCGCTCTGGGGCCAACGTCCTGACTTTC. This chain uses TRBV7-2 with TRBJ2-6; D is unclear. Looked up from germline, CDR1 is SGHTA and CDR2 is FQGNSA. Trimming stripped 11 bases from V and 0 bases from J, with 8 bases between. The CDR3 contains 13 residues.

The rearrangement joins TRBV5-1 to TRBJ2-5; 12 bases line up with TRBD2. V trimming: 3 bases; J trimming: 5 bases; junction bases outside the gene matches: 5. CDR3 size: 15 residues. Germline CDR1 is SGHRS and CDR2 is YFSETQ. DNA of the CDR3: TGCGCCAGCAGCTCAGATGGGACTAGCGGGGAGACCCAGTACTTC. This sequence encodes CASSSDGTSGETQYF.

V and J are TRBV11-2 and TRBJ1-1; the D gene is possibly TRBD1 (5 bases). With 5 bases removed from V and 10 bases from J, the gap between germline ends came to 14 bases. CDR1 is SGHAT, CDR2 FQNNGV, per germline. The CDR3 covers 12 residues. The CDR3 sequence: CASSPGRVGAFF. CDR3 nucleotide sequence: TGTGCCAGCAGCCCAGGGAGGGTGGGAGCTTTCTTT.

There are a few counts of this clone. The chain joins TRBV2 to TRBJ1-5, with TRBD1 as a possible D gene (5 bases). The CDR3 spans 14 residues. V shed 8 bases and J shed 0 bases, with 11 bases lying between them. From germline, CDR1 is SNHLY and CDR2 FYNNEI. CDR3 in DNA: TGTGCCAGCCGCCCAGGGCTTAGCAATCAGCCCCAGCATTTT. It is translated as CASRPGLSNQPQHF.

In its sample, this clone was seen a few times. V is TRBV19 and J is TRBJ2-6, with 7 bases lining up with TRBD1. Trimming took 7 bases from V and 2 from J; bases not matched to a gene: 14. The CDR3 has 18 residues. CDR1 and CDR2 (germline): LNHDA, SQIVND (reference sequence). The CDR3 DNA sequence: TGTGCCAGTACCCCCCCCGGGCAGGGGGATGCTGGGGCCAACGTCCTGACTTTC. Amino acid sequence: CASTPPGQGDAGANVLTF. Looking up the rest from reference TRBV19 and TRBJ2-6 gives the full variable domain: DGGITQSPKYLFRKEGQNVTLSCEQNLNHDAMYWYRQDPGQGLRLIYYSQIVNDFQKGDIAEGYSVSREKKESFPLTVTSAQKNPTAFYLCASTPPGQGDAGANVLTFGAGSRLTVL.

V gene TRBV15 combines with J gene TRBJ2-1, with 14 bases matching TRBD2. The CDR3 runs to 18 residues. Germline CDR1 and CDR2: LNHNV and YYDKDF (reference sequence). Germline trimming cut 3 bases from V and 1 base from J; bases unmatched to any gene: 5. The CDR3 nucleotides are TGTGCCACCAGCAGTCGCGGGACTAGCGGGAGTTCCTACAATGAGCAGTTCTTC. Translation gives CATSSRGTSGSSYNEQFF.

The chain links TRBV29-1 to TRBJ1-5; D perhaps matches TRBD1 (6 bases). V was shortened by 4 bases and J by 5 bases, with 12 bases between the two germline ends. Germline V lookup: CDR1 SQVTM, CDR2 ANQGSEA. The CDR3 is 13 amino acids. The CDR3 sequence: CSVAQGGDQPQHF. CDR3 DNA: TGCAGCGTTGCACAGGGTGGGGATCAGCCCCAGCATTTT.

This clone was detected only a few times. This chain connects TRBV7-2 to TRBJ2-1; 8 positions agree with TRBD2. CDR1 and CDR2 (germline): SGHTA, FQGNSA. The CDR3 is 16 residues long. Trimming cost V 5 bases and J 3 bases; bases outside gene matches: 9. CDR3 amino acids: CASSRSGSVVYNEQFF. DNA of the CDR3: TGTGCCAGCAGCCGAAGCGGGAGTGTGGTCTACAATGAGCAGTTCTTC.

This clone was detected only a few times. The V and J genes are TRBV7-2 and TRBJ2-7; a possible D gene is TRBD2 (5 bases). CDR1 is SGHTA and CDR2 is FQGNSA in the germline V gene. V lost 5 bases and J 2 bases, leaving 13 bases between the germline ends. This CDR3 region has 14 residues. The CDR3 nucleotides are TGTGCCAGCAGCCATACTAGTTCGACCTACGAGCAGTACTTC. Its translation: CASSHTSSTYEQYF.

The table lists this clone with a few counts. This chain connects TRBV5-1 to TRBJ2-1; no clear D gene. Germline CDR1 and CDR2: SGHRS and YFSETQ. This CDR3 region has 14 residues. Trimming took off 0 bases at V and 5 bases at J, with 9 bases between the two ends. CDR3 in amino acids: CASSLGQVNNEQFF. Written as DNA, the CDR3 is TGCGCCAGCAGCTTGGGCCAGGTGAACAATGAGCAGTTCTTC.

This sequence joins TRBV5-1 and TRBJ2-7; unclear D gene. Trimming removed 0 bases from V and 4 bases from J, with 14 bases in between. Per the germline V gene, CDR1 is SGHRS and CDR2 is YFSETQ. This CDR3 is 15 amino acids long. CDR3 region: CASSLVSQVVYEQYF. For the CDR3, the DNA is TGCGCCAGCAGCTTGGTATCCCAGGTCGTATACGAGCAGTACTTC.

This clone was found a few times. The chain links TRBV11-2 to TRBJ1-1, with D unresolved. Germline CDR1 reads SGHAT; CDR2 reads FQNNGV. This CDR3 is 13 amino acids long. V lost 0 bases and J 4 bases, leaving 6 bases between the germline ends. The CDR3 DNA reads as TGTGCCAGCAGCTTAGATTGGGCCACTGAAGCTTTCTTT. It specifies CASSLDWATEAFF.

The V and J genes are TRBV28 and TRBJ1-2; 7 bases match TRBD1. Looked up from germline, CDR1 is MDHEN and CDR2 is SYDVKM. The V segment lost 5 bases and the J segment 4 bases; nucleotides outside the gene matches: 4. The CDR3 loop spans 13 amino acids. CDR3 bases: TGTGCCAGCAGTGAACAGGGGTTCTATGGCTACACCTTC. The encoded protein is CASSEQGFYGYTF.